The following is a TCR beta chain sequence with its context. The data were taken from a study of blood T cell repertoires in COVID-19. Overall study: The origin of the acute and convalescent COVID-19 samples was the United States, Italy and Spain. Sources were T cells, B-cell-depleted T cells, or PBMCs; the material itself was cDNA or gDNA.

Authors' processing steps: Scientists estimated how many nucleated cells there were by amplifying reference gene primers. Generated by immunoSEQ multiplex PCR, the TCRdb table keeps only in-frame clones and is missing some. That table is the source of V, J and clone size, and D and trimming were worked out from the DNA. The repertoire holds approximately 50,000 clones, approximately 90% seen once, with approximately 6.2% in the top ten. CDR1 and CDR2 (germline): LNHDA, SQIVND (reference sequence). Trimming cost V 5 bases and J 1 base; bases outside gene matches: 5. The CDR3 covers 15 residues. The specimen sequenced was peripheral blood. This receptor was taken from a man aged 35 to 55 with acute or convalescent COVID-19. The chain uses TRBV19 and TRBJ2-3, with 8 bases that match TRBD1. CDR3 coding DNA: TGTGCCAGTAGTCGGACAGGGTCAGGCACAGATACGCAGTATTTT. This gives the protein CASSRTGSGTDTQYF.